Listed below are T cell receptor beta chains from one sample, sequenced in a study of CD8 T cells in ankylosing spondylitis. From the 5' RACE reads, TCRdb called clonotypes with MiXCR, one entry per CDR3 protein. The sample holds about 240,000 distinct CDR3 sequences, roughly a quarter seen once. The material sequenced was blood, either unsorted or a sorted T cell fraction (not recorded which). Every receptor here comes from a male donor with ankylosing spondylitis or in good health (not recorded which). Each CDR3 is given with its conserved first and last residue. The D gene is left open where the match is weak. Clone size is given for some rows only: seen once, a few or many times, or a class if the clone is expanded.

CDR3aa	CDR3nt	v_gene	j_gene	d_gene	abundance
CASSVPPSTDTQYF	TGTGCCAGCAGCGTCCCACCTAGCACAGATACGCAGTATTTT	TRBV6-1	TRBJ2-3	NA	few
CSASNLWTGGADTQYF	TGCAGCGCCAGTAATTTGTGGACAGGGGGCGCCGATACGCAGTATTTT	TRBV29-1	TRBJ2-3	TRBD1	NA
CASTRDSDNSPLHF	TGTGCCAGCACCCGGGACAGTGATAATTCACCCCTCCACTTT	TRBV7-9	TRBJ1-6	TRBD1	NA
CAISEPGTLNAEAFF	TGTGCCATCAGTGAGCCCGGGACCCTGAACGCTGAAGCTTTCTTT	TRBV10-3	TRBJ1-1	NA	few
CAISPSGGDNEQFF	TGTGCCATCAGTCCTAGCGGGGGGGACAATGAGCAGTTCTTC	TRBV10-3	TRBJ2-1	TRBD2	few
CASIPPRSSGTGYYDNSPLHF	TGTGCCAGCATCCCACCTAGGTCGTCCGGGACAGGGTACTATGATAATTCACCCCTCCACTTT	TRBV11-2	TRBJ1-6	TRBD1	NA
CSAPSGVYNEQFF	TGCAGTGCCCCCTCGGGGGTCTACAATGAGCAGTTCTTC	TRBV20-1	TRBJ2-1	NA	NA
CASRAPGTLGRGYGYTF	TGTGCCAGCAGAGCCCCCGGGACCTTGGGTCGGGGCTATGGCTACACCTTC	TRBV6-1	TRBJ1-2	NA	few
CSAEGGVNYGYTF	TGCAGTGCGGAGGGGGGAGTAAACTATGGCTACACCTTC	TRBV20-1	TRBJ1-2	NA	NA
CAISESGGHGETQYF	TGTGCCATCAGTGAGTCAGGAGGACACGGGGAGACCCAGTACTTC	TRBV10-3	TRBJ2-5	NA	NA
CASSLFSRTDTQYF	TGCGCCAGCAGCTTGTTTAGTCGCACAGATACGCAGTATTTT	TRBV5-1	TRBJ2-3	NA	few
CASSQDVSGQHFNYGYTF	TGCGCCAGCAGCCAAGACGTCTCGGGACAGCACTTTAACTATGGCTACACCTTC	TRBV4-1	TRBJ1-2	TRBD1	many
CSAAQAGEGVGQPQHF	TGCAGTGCCGCCCAGGCAGGGGAGGGAGTAGGTCAGCCCCAGCATTTT	TRBV20-1	TRBJ1-5	NA	NA
CASSGGLAGVLRQFF	TGTGCCAGCAGCGGGGGGCTAGCGGGGGTTCTTCGGCAGTTCTTC	TRBV27	TRBJ2-1	TRBD2	many
CASSFQDRGNTIYF	TGTGCCAGCAGCTTCCAGGACAGGGGAAACACCATATATTTT	TRBV11-2	TRBJ1-3	TRBD1	many
CSASGGGTGTYEQYF	TGCAGTGCTAGTGGCGGCGGGACAGGGACCTACGAGCAGTACTTC	TRBV20-1	TRBJ2-7	TRBD1	NA
CASSLAPRNIQYF	TGTGCCAGCAGCTTGGCCCCCCGAAACATTCAGTACTTC	TRBV5-5	TRBJ2-4	NA	few
CASSLDRLESYEQYF	TGTGCCAGCAGTTTAGATCGTCTGGAGTCCTACGAGCAGTACTTC	TRBV12-3/TRBV12-4	TRBJ2-7	NA	NA
CASSATSGEETQYF	TGTGCCAGCAGCGCGACTAGCGGGGAGGAGACCCAGTACTTC	TRBV2	TRBJ2-5	TRBD2	few
CASSPTRQDNEQFF	TGTGCCAGCAGCCCGACACGCCAGGACAATGAGCAGTTCTTC	TRBV6-1	TRBJ2-1	NA	few
CASRDLSSYNSPLHF	TGTGCCAGCAGGGATCTGAGCTCCTATAATTCACCCCTCCACTTT	TRBV6-1	TRBJ1-6	NA	few
CASSKQGRGCTF	TGTGCCAGCAGCAAACAGGGGCGAGGCTGCACCTTC	TRBV12-3/TRBV12-4	TRBJ1-2	TRBD1	NA
CATSRDLTSGGTQYF	TGTGCCACCAGCAGAGATTTGACTAGCGGGGGAACGCAGTATTTT	TRBV15	TRBJ2-3	TRBD2	many
CAITDKARGSMYNEQFF	TGTGCCATCACCGACAAGGCGAGGGGTTCGATGTACAATGAGCAGTTCTTC	TRBV10-3	TRBJ2-1	NA	NA
CASSFVLNYGYTF	TGTGCCAGCAGTTTCGTCCTCAACTATGGCTACACCTTC	TRBV12-3/TRBV12-4	TRBJ1-2	NA	NA
CSASRAGGSYEQYF	TGCAGTGCTAGCAGGGCGGGGGGGTCCTACGAGCAGTACTTC	TRBV20-1	TRBJ2-7	TRBD2	few
CASSYNTDTQYF	TGTGCCAGCAGCTACAACACAGATACGCAGTATTTT	TRBV7-9	TRBJ2-3	NA	few
CATSRQGTIQYF	TGTGCCACCAGCAGACAGGGGACTATTCAGTACTTC	TRBV15	TRBJ2-4	NA	once
CAWTGSPVGEKLFF	TGTGCCTGGACGGGCTCCCCCGTAGGGGAAAAACTGTTTTTT	TRBV30	TRBJ1-4	NA	few